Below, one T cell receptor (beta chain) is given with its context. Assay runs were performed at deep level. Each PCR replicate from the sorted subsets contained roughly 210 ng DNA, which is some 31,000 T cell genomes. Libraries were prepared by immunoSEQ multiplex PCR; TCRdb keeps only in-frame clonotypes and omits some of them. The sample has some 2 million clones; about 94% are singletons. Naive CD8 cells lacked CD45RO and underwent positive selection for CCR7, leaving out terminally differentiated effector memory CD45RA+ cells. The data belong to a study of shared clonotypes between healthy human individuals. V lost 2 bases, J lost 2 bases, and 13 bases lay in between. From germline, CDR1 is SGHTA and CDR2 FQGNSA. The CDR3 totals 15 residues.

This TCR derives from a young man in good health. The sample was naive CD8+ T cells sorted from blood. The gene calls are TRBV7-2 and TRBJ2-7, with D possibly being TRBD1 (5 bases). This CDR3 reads CASSLFQDTTYEQYF. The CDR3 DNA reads TGTGCCAGCAGCTTATTCCAGGACACCACCTACGAGCAGTACTTC.